Presented here are 26 T cell receptor beta chains from one specimen sequenced in a study of cytomegalovirus exposure and HLA in healthy donors. The primer mix had 60 Vbeta and 13 Jbeta primers. The data were produced by immunoSEQ multiplex PCR, yet TCRdb's version contains in-frame clones alone and is incomplete. The data show about 150,000 clones, with about 70% seen just once and approximately 1.6% held by the top ten. The sequenced sample consisted of PBMCs. The source of these receptors is a woman aged 40 to 49 in good health and CMV-seronegative.

The chain combines TRBV2 with TRBJ2-4; 7 bases align to TRBD1. V was clipped by 8 bases and J by 2 bases; unmatched bases: 6. The CDR3 runs 14 residues. Germline CDR1 and CDR2: SNHLY and FYNNEI. The DNA for the CDR3 is TGTGCCAGCCAAGACAGGGCATCCAAAAACATTCAGTACTTC. Translated, it gives CASQDRASKNIQYF.

This chain uses TRBV7-2 with TRBJ2-1; unclear D gene. The CDR3 consists of 13 residues. The ends were cut back, 3 bases at V and 7 bases at J, with 10 bases in the middle. Germline CDR1 is SGHTA and CDR2 is FQGNSA. In DNA, the CDR3 is TGTGCCAGCAGCTTTAGTCTCTCAAATGAGCAGTTCTTC. Residues: CASSFSLSNEQFF.

The CDR3 DNA reads as TGTGCCAGCAGTGAAGGGTATAGCGGGGGTGGGGAGACCCAGTACTTC. Amino acid sequence: CASSEGYSGGGETQYF. This chain joins TRBV2 and TRBJ2-5; 9 nucleotides match TRBD2. The CDR3 runs 16 residues. CDR1 and CDR2 from the germline V gene are SNHLY and FYNNEI. The V segment lost 1 base and the J segment 5 bases; nucleotides outside the gene matches: 8.

The CDR3 spells CASSPRTSGGPYISYEQYF. The CDR3 bases are TGTGCCAGCAGTCCACGGACTAGCGGGGGCCCTTATATCTCCTACGAGCAGTACTTC. The rearrangement uses TRBV27 and TRBJ2-7, with 13 bases fitting TRBD2. The CDR3 is 19 residues long. The V segment lost 5 bases and the J segment 0 bases; nucleotides outside the gene matches: 13. Germline V gene data show CDR1 as MNHEY and CDR2 as SMNVEV (reference sequence).

J is TRBJ1-3 and V is TRBV4-2; no clear D. CDR1 LGHNA and CDR2 YNFKEQ come from the germline V gene. Trimming pared 4 bases from V and 0 bases from J, leaving 16 bases between. This CDR3 comprises 17 residues. The CDR3 protein is CASSRTDGLISGNTIYF. The CDR3 DNA reads TGTGCCAGCAGCCGAACTGACGGACTCATCTCTGGAAACACCATATATTTT.

This clone occurred a few times. The chain recombines TRBV7-9 with TRBJ1-1, with TRBD1 identical over 7 bases. The CDR3 sequence is 15 residues long. Unmatched junction bases numbered 6, after V lost 5 bases and J lost 0 bases. The V gene's germline CDR1 is SEHNR and CDR2 FQNEAQ (reference sequence). The CDR3 nucleotides read TGTGCCAGCAGCCCAGGGGGGAGCATGAACACTGAAGCTTTCTTT. Translating gives CASSPGGSMNTEAFF.

This clone came up once. This chain connects TRBV7-6 to TRBJ2-7; 10 bases are a match to TRBD1. This CDR3 comprises 15 residues. The V gene end was trimmed by 5 bases and the J gene end by 3 bases; junction bases not matched to a gene: 7. CDR1 is SGHVS and CDR2 is FNYEAQ in the germline V gene. CDR3 loop: CASSSRTGGNYEQYF. CDR3 nucleotides: TGTGCCAGCAGCAGCCGGACAGGGGGTAACTACGAGCAGTACTTC. The full variable domain, completed using reference TRBV7-6 and TRBJ2-7, is GAGVSQSPRYKVTKRGQDVALRCDPISGHVSLYWYRQALGQGPEFLTYFNYEAQQDKSGLPNDRFSAERPEGSISTLTIQRTEQRDSAMYRCASSSRTGGNYEQYFGPGTRLTVT.

This clone was detected only once. The chain carries TRBV2 and TRBJ2-3, with TRBD2 matching 8 bases. CDR3 length: 16 residues. Looked up from germline, CDR1 is SNHLY and CDR2 is FYNNEI. Trimming cost V 5 bases and J 0 bases; bases outside gene matches: 7. The CDR3 loop reads CASSNLAGISTDTQYF. The CDR3 DNA is TGTGCCAGCAGTAACTTAGCGGGGATTAGCACAGATACGCAGTATTTT.

The sample holds a few counts of this clone. The J gene is TRBJ2-1, the V gene TRBV6-5, with TRBD2 identical over 7 bases. With V trimmed by 5 bases and J by 4 bases, 8 bases remained unmatched. Germline-derived CDR1 and CDR2 are MNHEY and SVGAGI. The CDR3 totals 15 residues. CDR3 amino acids: CASSQPSGGYNEQFF. The CDR3 nucleotides are TGTGCCAGCAGTCAACCTAGCGGAGGGTACAATGAGCAGTTCTTC.

The chain couples TRBV5-1 to TRBJ2-2, with 9 bases identical to TRBD2. The J segment lost 7 bases and the V segment lost 1 base, leaving 5 bases of the junction unmatched. This CDR3 spans 15 amino acids. Germline CDR1 SGHRS, CDR2 YFSETQ. DNA for the CDR3: TGCGCCAGCAGCTTGAATAGCGGGAGCAGCGGGGAGCTGTTTTTT. It codes for CASSLNSGSSGELFF.

The chain carries TRBV5-1 and TRBJ2-5, with D maybe TRBD1 (6 bases). Germline V gene lookup returns CDR1 SGHRS and CDR2 YFSETQ. CDR3 length: 16 residues. The V gene lost 4 bases and the J gene lost 0 bases, with 16 bases spanning the gap. The CDR3 region is CASSVQPQGNQETQYF. CDR3 bases: TGCGCCAGCAGCGTTCAACCTCAGGGGAACCAAGAGACCCAGTACTTC.

Regarding this clone: The sample has other DNA sequences that encode this CDR3 too. The chain has TRBV6-5 and TRBJ2-3; TRBD2 aligns across 11 bases. The length of the CDR3 is 13 residues. Germline values: CDR1 MNHEY, CDR2 SVGAGI. CDR3 sequence: CASRLAGGDTQYF. CDR3 coding DNA: TGTGCTAGCCGGCTAGCGGGAGGAGATACGCAGTATTTT.

The J gene is TRBJ1-1, the V gene TRBV9; no clear D gene. Germline V gives CDR1 SGDLS, CDR2 YYNGEE. The CDR3 extends over 14 amino acids. Trimming removed 2 bases at V and 1 base at J, with 9 bases between. CDR3 residues: CASSVMGENTEAFF. The CDR3, as DNA: TGTGCCAGCAGCGTCATGGGAGAGAACACTGAAGCTTTCTTT.

The J gene is TRBJ1-1, the V gene TRBV6-1; 9 bases line up with TRBD1. V trimming: 6 bases; J trimming: 0 bases; junction bases outside the gene matches: 5. The germline gives CDR1 MNHNS, CDR2 SASEGT. The CDR3 sequence is 15 residues long. The CDR3 sequence is CASSRDRVMNTEAFF. The CDR3 nucleotides read TGTGCCAGCAGCCGGGACAGGGTTATGAACACTGAAGCTTTCTTT.

The chain combines TRBV4-1 with TRBJ1-5; possible D gene TRBD1, 5 bases. Trimming shortened V by 1 base and J by 1 base, and 11 bases separated the two germline ends. The CDR3 has 16 amino acids. CDR1 is MGHRA and CDR2 is YSYEKL in the germline V gene. The CDR3 DNA follows: TGCGCCAGCAGCCAAGGGGGGGGAAAGAGCAATCAGCCCCAGCATTTT. The encoded protein is CASSQGGGKSNQPQHF.

The rearrangement joins TRBV4-2 to TRBJ1-5; D remains unclear. Germline lookup yields CDR1 LGHNA and CDR2 YNFKEQ. Trimming removed 2 bases from V and 4 bases from J, with 3 bases in between. The CDR3 sequence is 12 residues long. The CDR3: CASSQPNQPQHF. The DNA for the CDR3 is TGTGCCAGCAGCCAACCGAATCAGCCCCAGCATTTT.

The V call is TRBV5-1, the J call TRBJ2-7; a weak D match, TRBD2 (6 bases). The CDR3 runs to 13 residues. Looked up from germline, CDR1 is SGHRS and CDR2 is YFSETQ. V dropped 0 bases and J dropped 3 bases, with 7 bases sitting between them. As DNA, the CDR3 is TGCGCCAGCAGCTTGGGACTAGACTACGAGCAGTACTTC. Its translation is CASSLGLDYEQYF.

This chain connects TRBV27 to TRBJ2-7, with 8 bases identical to TRBD1. V shed 2 bases and J 3 bases; nucleotides not matched to a gene: 3. CDR1 is MNHEY, CDR2 SMNVEV, per germline (reference sequence). CDR3 length: 14 amino acids. The CDR3 DNA follows: TGTGCCAGCAGTTTAGCGGGACAGGTCTACGAGCAGTACTTC. This encodes CASSLAGQVYEQYF.

This rearrangement joins TRBV5-1 to TRBJ2-1, with TRBD2 identical over 10 bases. Germline V gene sequence: CDR1 SGHRS, CDR2 YFSETQ. V lost 1 base, J lost 10 bases, and 8 bases stayed unmatched. CDR3 length: 15 amino acids. CDR3 in DNA: TGCGCCAGCAGCTTGAGCACTAGCGGGGAAGGCGAGCAGTTCTTC. Amino acid sequence: CASSLSTSGEGEQFF.

CDR3 sequence reads: CASRPGNTEAFF. The DNA of the CDR3 is TGTGCCAGCAGGCCGGGGAACACTGAAGCTTTCTTT. V is TRBV28 and J is TRBJ1-1; D remains unclear. The CDR3 covers 12 residues. CDR1 and CDR2 from the germline V gene are MDHEN and SYDVKM. V was cut by 6 bases and J by 1 base, with 6 bases left in between.

This clone was found once. The chain employs TRBV28 and TRBJ1-1; 9 bases are shared with TRBD1. V dropped 4 bases and J dropped 7; count of bases not matched to a gene: 7. CDR1 and CDR2 from the germline V gene are MDHEN and SYDVKM. The CDR3 totals 14 residues. The chain's CDR3 is CASSSGTGTIEAFF. The CDR3 nucleotides are TGTGCCAGCAGTTCCGGGACAGGGACGATTGAAGCTTTCTTT.

The chain joins TRBV6-1 to TRBJ2-1; 14 bases line up with TRBD2. The CDR3 consists of 15 residues. Germline trimming cut 3 bases from V and 12 bases from J; bases unmatched to any gene: 7. Per the germline V gene, CDR1 is MNHNS and CDR2 is SASEGT. CDR3 protein: CASSDTTSGGATQFF. CDR3 coding DNA: TGTGCCAGCAGTGACACGACTAGCGGGGGGGCAACGCAGTTCTTC.

This clone was seen only a few times. The chain joins TRBV5-6 to TRBJ1-1; no clear D gene. V was shortened by 2 bases and J by 6 bases, with 11 bases between the two germline ends. Germline CDR1 reads SGHDT; CDR2 reads YYEEEE. This CDR3 has 13 amino acids. CDR3 sequence: CASSFVEAAEAFF. For the CDR3, the DNA is TGTGCCAGCAGCTTCGTAGAAGCGGCTGAAGCTTTCTTT.

A few counts support this clone. The chain links TRBV19 to TRBJ2-3; 8 bases align to TRBD2. This CDR3 has 15 amino acids. V lost 3 bases, J lost 3 bases, and 5 bases stayed unmatched. Germline-derived CDR1 and CDR2 are LNHDA and SQIVND (reference sequence). CDR3 sequence reads: CASSMTGGVTDTQYF. In nucleotides, the CDR3 is TGTGCCAGTAGTATGACGGGAGGGGTGACAGATACGCAGTATTTT.

This rearrangement joins TRBV7-2 to TRBJ1-4; 12 positions match TRBD1. The CDR3 has 17 residues. The germline V gene encodes CDR1 SGHTA and CDR2 FQGNSA. Losses at the gene ends were 4 bases for V and 7 bases for J; bases not matched to a gene: 10. For the CDR3, the DNA is TGTGCCAGCAGCTCGGCGGGGACAGGGGGCCAAAGTGAAAAACTGTTTTTT. Its protein product is CASSSAGTGGQSEKLFF.

A note on this clone: Other nucleotide sequences in the sample specify the same CDR3. V usage is TRBV5-1 and J usage is TRBJ2-7; 12 nucleotides match TRBD1. This CDR3 has 15 amino acids. V lost 2 bases to trimming and J lost 4 bases; unmatched junction nucleotides: 4. Germline V gene data show CDR1 as SGHRS and CDR2 as YFSETQ. This chain's CDR3 is CASSFPGQGAYEQYF. The CDR3 coding sequence is TGCGCCAGCAGCTTCCCGGGACAGGGGGCTTACGAGCAGTACTTC.